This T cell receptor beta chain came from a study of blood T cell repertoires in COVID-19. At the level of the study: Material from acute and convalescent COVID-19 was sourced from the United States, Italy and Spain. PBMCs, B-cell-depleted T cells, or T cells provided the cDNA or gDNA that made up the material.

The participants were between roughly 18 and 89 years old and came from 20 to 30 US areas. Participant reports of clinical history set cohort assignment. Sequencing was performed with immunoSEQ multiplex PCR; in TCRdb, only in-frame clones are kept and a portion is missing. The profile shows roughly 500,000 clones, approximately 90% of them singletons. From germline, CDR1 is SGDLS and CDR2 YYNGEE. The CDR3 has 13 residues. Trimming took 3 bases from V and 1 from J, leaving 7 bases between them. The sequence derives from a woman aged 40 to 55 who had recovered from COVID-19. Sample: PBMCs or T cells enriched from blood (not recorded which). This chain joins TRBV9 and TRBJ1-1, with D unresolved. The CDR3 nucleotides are TGTGCCAGCAGCGACTATGGGAACACTGAAGCTTTCTTT. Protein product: CASSDYGNTEAFF.